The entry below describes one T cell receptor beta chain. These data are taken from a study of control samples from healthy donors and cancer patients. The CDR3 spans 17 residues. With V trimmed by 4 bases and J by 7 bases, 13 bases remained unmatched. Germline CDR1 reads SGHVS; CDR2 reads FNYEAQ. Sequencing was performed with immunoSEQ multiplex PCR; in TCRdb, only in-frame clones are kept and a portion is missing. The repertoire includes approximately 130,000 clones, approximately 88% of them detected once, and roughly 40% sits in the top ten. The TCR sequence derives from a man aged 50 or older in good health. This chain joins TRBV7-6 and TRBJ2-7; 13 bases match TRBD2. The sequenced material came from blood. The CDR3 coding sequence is TGTGCCAGCAGCTATGGACTAGCGGGGGCGCCCGGGGGGGAGCAGTACTTC. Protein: CASSYGLAGAPGGEQYF. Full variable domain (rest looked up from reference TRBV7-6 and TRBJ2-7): GAGVSQSPRYKVTKRGQDVALRCDPISGHVSLYWYRQALGQGPEFLTYFNYEAQQDKSGLPNDRFSAERPEGSISTLTIQRTEQRDSAMYRCASSYGLAGAPGGEQYFGPGTRLTVT.